The sample holds many counts of the clone carrying this T cell receptor (beta chain). The CDR3 regions of TCR beta were amplified from RNA transcripts. HTBI primers were used for first-round RT-PCR of the TCR CDR3. TCRdb itself ran the multiplex PCR reads through MiXCR, one entry per CDR3 protein. The sample lists about 210,000 distinct CDR3 sequences; 15% to 20% were seen once. Looked up from germline, CDR1 is SEHNR and CDR2 is FQNEAQ (reference sequence). There are 15 residues in the CDR3. The V end lost 1 base, the J end lost 4 bases, and 10 bases lay between the germline ends. The data belong to a study of T cells in Graves' hyperthyroidism and ophthalmopathy. Whole-study context: Peripheral blood collection took place at initial diagnosis, before any treatment.

Hyperthyroidism of Graves' type that showed no ophthalmopathy progression within 18 months was stable. Patients having uncontrolled infection, another autoimmune disease, pregnancy or lactation were not included. The specimen was blood. This sequence was found in a man between 45 and 60 years old with Graves' hyperthyroidism. This sequence joins TRBV7-9 and TRBJ2-2; no reliable D call. CDR3 amino acids: CASSLEPRRTGELFF. DNA for the CDR3: TGTGCCAGCAGCTTAGAGCCACGCCGCACCGGGGAGCTGTTTTTT.